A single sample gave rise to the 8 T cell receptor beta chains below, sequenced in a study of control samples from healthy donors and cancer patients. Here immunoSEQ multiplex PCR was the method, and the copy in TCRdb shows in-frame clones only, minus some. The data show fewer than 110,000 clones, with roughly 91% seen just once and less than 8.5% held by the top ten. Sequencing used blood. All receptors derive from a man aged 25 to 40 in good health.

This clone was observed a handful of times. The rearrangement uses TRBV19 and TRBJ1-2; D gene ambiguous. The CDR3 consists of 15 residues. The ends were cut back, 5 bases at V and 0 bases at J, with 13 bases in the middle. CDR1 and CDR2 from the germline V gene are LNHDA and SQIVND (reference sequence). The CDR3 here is CASSARLMSNYGYTF. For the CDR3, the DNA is TGTGCCAGTAGTGCCCGCTTGATGTCTAACTATGGCTACACCTTC.

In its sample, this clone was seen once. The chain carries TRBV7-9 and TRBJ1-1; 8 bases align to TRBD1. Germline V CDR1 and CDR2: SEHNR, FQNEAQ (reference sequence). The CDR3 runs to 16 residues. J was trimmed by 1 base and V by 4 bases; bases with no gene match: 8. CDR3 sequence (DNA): TGTGCCAGCAGCTCCAGGGGGCTCGGGGGGAACACTGAAGCTTTCTTT. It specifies CASSSRGLGGNTEAFF.

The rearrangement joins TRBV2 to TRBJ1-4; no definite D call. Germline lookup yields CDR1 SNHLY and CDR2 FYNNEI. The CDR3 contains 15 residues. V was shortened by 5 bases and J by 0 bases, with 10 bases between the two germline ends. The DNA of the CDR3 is TGTGCCAGCAGTAAAAATGGAGCAACTAATGAAAAACTGTTTTTT. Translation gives CASSKNGATNEKLFF.

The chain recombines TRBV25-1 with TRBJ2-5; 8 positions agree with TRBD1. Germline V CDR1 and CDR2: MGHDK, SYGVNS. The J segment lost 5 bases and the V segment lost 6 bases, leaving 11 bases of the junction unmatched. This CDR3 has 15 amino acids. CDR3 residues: CASSSPDREAETQYF. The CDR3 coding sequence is TGTGCCAGCAGCTCCCCGGACAGGGAAGCGGAGACCCAGTACTTC.

The CDR3 DNA sequence: TGTGCCAGTAGGGGGGAAAGGACCTCTGGGGCCAACGTCCTGACTTTC. Amino acid sequence: CASRGERTSGANVLTF. The chain recombines TRBV19 with TRBJ2-6, with D possibly being TRBD1 or TRBD2 (5 bases each). Germline V gene lookup returns CDR1 LNHDA and CDR2 SQIVND (reference sequence). This CDR3 contains 16 residues. Trimming shortened V by 6 bases and J by 0 bases, and 12 bases separated the two germline ends.

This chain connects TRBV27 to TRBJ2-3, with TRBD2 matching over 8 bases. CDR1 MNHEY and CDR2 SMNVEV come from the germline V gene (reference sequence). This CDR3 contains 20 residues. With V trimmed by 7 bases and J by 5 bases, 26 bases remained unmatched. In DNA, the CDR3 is TGTGCCAGCAAGACCTTCCTCCACAGCGGGAGTAAAGGTTCCGGAGATACGCAGTATTTT. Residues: CASKTFLHSGSKGSGDTQYF.

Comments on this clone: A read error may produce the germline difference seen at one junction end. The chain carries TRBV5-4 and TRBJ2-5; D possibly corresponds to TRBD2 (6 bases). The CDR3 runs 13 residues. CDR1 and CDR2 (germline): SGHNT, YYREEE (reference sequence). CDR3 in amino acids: CASSLGEEGTQYF. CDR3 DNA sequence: TGTGCCAGCAGTTTGGGCGAGGAGGGGACCCAGTACTTC.

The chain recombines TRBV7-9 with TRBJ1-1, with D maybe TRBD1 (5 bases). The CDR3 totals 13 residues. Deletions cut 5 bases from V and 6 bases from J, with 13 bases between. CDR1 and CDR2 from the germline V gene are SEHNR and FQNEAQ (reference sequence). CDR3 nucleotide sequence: TGTGCCAGCAGCCGGGGGGGTAGCGCTGAAGCTTTCTTT. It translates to CASSRGGSAEAFF.